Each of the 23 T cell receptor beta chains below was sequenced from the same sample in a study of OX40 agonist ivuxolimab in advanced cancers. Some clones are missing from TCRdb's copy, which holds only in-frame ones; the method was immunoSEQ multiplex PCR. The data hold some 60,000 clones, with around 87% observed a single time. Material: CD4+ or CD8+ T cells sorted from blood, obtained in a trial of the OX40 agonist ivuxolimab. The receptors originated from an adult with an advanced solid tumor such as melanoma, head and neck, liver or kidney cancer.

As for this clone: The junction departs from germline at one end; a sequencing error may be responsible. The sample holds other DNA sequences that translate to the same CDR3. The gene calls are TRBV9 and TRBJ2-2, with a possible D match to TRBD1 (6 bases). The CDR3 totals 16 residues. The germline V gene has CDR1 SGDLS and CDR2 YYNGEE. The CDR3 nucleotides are TGTGCCAGTAGCGTATTTAGTCAGGGGAAAACCGGGGAGCTGTTTTTT. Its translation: CASSVFSQGKTGELFF.

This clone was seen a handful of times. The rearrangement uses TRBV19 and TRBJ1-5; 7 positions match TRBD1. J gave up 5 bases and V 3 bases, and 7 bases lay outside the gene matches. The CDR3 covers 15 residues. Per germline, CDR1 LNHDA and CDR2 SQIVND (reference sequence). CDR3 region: CASSMTGTGYQPQHF. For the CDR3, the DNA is TGTGCCAGTAGTATGACAGGGACGGGTTATCAGCCCCAGCATTTT. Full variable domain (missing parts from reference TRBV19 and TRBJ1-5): DGGITQSPKYLFRKEGQNVTLSCEQNLNHDAMYWYRQDPGQGLRLIYYSQIVNDFQKGDIAEGYSVSREKKESFPLTVTSAQKNPTAFYLCASSMTGTGYQPQHFGDGTRLSIL.

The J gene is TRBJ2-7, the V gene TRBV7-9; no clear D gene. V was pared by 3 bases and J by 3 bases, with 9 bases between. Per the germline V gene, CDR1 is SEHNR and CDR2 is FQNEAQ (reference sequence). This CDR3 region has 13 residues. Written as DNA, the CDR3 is TGTGCCAGCAGCTTCGCGGAGAGCTACGAGCAGTACTTC. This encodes CASSFAESYEQYF.

The CDR3 loop is CASSSGTQNTGELFF. The DNA of the CDR3 is TGTGCCAGCAGCTCTGGGACCCAGAACACCGGGGAGCTGTTTTTT. The gene calls are TRBV7-9 and TRBJ2-2; the D call may be TRBD1 or TRBD2 (5 bases each). This CDR3 spans 15 amino acids. The ends were cut back, 4 bases at V and 1 base at J, with 10 bases in the middle. The germline V gene encodes CDR1 SEHNR and CDR2 FQNEAQ (reference sequence).

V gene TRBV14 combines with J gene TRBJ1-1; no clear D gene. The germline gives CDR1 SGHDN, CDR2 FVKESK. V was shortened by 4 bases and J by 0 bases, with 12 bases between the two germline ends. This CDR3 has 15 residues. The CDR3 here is CASSLPGTMNTEAFF. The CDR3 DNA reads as TGTGCCAGCAGCCTCCCGGGTACCATGAACACTGAAGCTTTCTTT. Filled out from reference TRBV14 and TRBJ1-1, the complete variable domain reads EAGVTQFPSHSVIEKGQTVTLRCDPISGHDNLYWYRRVMGKEIKFLLHFVKESKQDESGMPNNRFLAERTGGTYSTLKVQPAELEDSGVYFCASSLPGTMNTEAFFGQGTRLTVV.

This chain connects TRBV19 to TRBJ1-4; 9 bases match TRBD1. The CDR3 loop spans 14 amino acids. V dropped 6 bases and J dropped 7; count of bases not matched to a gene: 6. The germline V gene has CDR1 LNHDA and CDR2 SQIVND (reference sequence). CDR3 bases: TGTGCCAGTAGCCAACAGGGGGCGCTTGAAAAACTGTTTTTT. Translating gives CASSQQGALEKLFF.

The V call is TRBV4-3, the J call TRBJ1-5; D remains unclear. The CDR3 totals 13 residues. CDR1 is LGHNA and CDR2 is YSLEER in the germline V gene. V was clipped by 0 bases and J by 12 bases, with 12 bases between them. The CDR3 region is CASSQDAKGIQHF. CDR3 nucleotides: TGCGCCAGCAGCCAAGACGCGAAAGGTATCCAGCATTTT.

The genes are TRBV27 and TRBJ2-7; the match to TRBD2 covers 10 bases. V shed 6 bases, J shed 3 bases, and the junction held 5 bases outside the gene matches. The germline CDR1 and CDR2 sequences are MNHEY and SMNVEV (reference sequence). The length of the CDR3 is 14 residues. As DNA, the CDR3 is TGTGCCAGCAGATCCCTAGCGGGGGTCTACGAGCAGTACTTC. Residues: CASRSLAGVYEQYF.

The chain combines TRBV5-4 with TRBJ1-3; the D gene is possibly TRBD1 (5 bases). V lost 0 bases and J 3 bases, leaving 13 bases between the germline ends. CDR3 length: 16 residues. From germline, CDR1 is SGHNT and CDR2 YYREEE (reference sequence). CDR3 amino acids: CASSLGQGRLGNTIYF. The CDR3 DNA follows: TGTGCCAGCAGCTTGGGTCAGGGTAGGCTTGGAAACACCATATATTTT.

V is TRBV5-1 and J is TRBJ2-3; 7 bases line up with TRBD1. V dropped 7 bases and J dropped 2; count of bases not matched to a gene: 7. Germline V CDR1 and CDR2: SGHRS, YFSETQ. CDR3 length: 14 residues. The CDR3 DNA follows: TGCGCCAGCTATCTAAGGGGGCACACAGATACGCAGTATTTT. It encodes CASYLRGHTDTQYF. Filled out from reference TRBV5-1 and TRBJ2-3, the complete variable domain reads KAGVTQTPRYLIKTRGQQVTLSCSPISGHRSVSWYQQTPGQGLQFLFEYFSETQRNKGNFPGRFSGRQFSNSRSEMNVSTLELGDSALYLCASYLRGHTDTQYFGPGTRLTVL.

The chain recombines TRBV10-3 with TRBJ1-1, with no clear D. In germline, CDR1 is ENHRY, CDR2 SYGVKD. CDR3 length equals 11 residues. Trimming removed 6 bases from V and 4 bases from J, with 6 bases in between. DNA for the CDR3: TGTGCCATCAGAGGCAGCACTGAAGCTTTCTTT. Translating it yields CAIRGSTEAFF.

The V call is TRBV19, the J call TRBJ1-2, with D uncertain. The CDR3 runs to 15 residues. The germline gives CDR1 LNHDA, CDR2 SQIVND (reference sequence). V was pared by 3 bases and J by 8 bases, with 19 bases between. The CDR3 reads CASSIPRNAGFGYTF. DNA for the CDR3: TGTGCCAGTAGTATCCCCAGGAACGCTGGCTTCGGCTACACCTTC.

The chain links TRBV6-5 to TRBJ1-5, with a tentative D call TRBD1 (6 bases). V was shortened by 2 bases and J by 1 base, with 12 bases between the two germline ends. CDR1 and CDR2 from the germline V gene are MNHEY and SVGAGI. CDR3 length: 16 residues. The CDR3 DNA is TGTGCCAGCAGTTACGGGGGGGCGAGGAGCAATCAGCCCCAGCATTTT. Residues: CASSYGGARSNQPQHF.

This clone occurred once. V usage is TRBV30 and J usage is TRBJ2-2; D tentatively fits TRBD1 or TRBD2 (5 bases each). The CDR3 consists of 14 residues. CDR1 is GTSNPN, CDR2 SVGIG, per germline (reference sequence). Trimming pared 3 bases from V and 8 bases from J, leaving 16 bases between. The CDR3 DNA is TGTGCCTGGAGCCCGGGACCCGTAACGGGGGAGCTGTTTTTT. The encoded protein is CAWSPGPVTGELFF.

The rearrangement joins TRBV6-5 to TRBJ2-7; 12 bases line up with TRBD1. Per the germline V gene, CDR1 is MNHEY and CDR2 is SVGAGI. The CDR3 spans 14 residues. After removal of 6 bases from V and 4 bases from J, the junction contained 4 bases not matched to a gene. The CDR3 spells CASRGQGAWYEQYF. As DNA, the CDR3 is TGTGCCAGCAGGGGACAGGGGGCGTGGTACGAGCAGTACTTC.

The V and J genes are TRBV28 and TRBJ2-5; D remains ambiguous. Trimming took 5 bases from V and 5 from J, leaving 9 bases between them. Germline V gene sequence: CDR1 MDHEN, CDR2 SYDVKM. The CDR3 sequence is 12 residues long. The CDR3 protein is CASSNLGETQYF. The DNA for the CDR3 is TGTGCCAGCAGTAATCTGGGGGAGACCCAGTACTTC.

In nucleotides, the CDR3 is TGCACCAGAGCACGGGGGCTGGCGAACACTGAAGCTTTCTTT. Its translation: CTRARGLANTEAFF. The rearrangement joins TRBV1 to TRBJ1-1. TRBV1 counts as a pseudogene. The CDR3 runs 14 residues.

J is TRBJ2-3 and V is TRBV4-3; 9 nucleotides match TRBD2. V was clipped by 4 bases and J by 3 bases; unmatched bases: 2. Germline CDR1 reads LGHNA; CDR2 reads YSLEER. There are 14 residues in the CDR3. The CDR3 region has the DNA TGCGCCAGCAGCCTAGCGGGGGAGACAGATACGCAGTATTTT. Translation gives CASSLAGETDTQYF.

The CDR3 sequence: CASSIETGINEKLFF. In DNA form, the CDR3 reads TGTGCCAGCAGTATAGAGACAGGGATTAATGAAAAACTGTTTTTT. J is TRBJ1-4 and V is TRBV2, with TRBD1 matching over 7 bases. The CDR3 totals 15 residues. The V segment lost 5 bases and the J segment 4 bases; nucleotides outside the gene matches: 7. Germline CDR1 SNHLY, CDR2 FYNNEI.

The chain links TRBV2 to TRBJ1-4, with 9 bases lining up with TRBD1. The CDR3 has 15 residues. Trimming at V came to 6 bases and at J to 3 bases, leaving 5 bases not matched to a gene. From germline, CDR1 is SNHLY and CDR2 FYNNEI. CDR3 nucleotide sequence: TGTGCCAGCAGAAAGACAGGGGGGCCTAATGAAAAACTGTTTTTT. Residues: CASRKTGGPNEKLFF. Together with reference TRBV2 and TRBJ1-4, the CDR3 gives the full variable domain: EPEVTQTPSHQVTQMGQEVILRCVPISNHLYFYWYRQILGQKVEFLVSFYNNEISEKSEIFDDQFSVERPDGSNFTLKIRSTKLEDSAMYFCASRKTGGPNEKLFFGSGTQLSVL.

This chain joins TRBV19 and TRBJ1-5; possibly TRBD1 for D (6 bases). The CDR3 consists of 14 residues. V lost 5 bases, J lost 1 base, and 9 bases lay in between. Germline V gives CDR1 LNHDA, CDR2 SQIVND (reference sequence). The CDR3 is CASSVGGSNQPQHF. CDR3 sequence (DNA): TGTGCCAGTAGTGTAGGGGGAAGCAATCAGCCCCAGCATTTT. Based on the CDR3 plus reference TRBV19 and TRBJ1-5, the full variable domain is DGGITQSPKYLFRKEGQNVTLSCEQNLNHDAMYWYRQDPGQGLRLIYYSQIVNDFQKGDIAEGYSVSREKKESFPLTVTSAQKNPTAFYLCASSVGGSNQPQHFGDGTRLSIL.

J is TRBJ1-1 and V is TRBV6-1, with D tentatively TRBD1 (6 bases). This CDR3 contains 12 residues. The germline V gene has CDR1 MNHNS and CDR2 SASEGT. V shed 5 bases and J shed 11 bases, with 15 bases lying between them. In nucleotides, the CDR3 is TGTGCCAGCAGTAGACAGGCTAGTGCGGCTTTCTTT. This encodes CASSRQASAAFF.

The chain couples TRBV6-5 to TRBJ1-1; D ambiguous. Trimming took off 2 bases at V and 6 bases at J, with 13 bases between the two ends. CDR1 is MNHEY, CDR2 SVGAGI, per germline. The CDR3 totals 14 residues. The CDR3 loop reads CASSYGYEMSEAFF. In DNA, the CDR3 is TGTGCCAGCAGTTACGGGTACGAAATGTCTGAAGCTTTCTTT.